This section outlines one T cell receptor beta chain sequence together with its context. Its antigen is as yet unknown. With V trimmed by 4 bases and J by 7 bases, 7 bases remained unmatched. This CDR3 is built from 15 residues. Per the germline V gene, CDR1 is MNHEY and CDR2 is SVGAGI. Template material for TCR beta VDJ and CDR3 profiling consisted of genomic DNA. From the reads, TCRdb called clonotypes with MiXCR, one entry per CDR3 protein. The repertoire consists of 150,000 to 200,000 distinct CDR3 sequences, with around 66% occurring once and the leading ten covering 46%. This sample is part of a study of CD8+CD57+ T cells in acquired aplastic anemia. The overall study: Average DNA yield from sorted CD4+ and CD8+ cells was roughly 3 ug. Study observations and caveats: Patients had approximately 29 CD8+ CDR3 sequences in common with controls (the shared set).

This TCR derives from a human donor with severe aplastic anemia or a healthy control (not recorded which). The J gene is TRBJ1-6, the V gene TRBV6-5, with 7 bases matching TRBD1. Sequencing used sorted CD4+, CD8+, or CD8+CD57+ T cells (not recorded which) from PBMCs. CDR3 protein: CASSSTTTGNSPLHF. The CDR3 DNA reads TGTGCCAGCAGTTCCACAACGACAGGGAATTCACCCCTCCACTTT.